These 31 T cell receptor beta chains came from one sample sequenced in a study of Graves' ophthalmopathy and Graves' hyperthyroidism. Amplified TCR beta CDR3 regions were obtained using RNA transcripts as template. First-round RT-PCR used HTBI primers; second-round multiplex PCR followed. TCRdb re-derived calls from the multiplex PCR reads in MiXCR, one entry per CDR3 protein. The table shows some 150,000 distinct CDR3 sequences, with just under 40% occurring only once. The sequencing sample was made of peripheral blood. The receptors derive from a young man with Graves' ophthalmopathy.

The J gene is TRBJ1-2, the V gene TRBV5-1; D unresolved. The CDR3 is made up of 15 amino acids. Trimming stripped 2 bases from V and 2 bases from J, with 13 bases between. In germline, CDR1 is SGHRS, CDR2 YFSETQ. The CDR3 DNA is TGCGCCAGCAGCTTCCTGGGGAACCAAAACTATGGCTACACCTTC. Translating gives CASSFLGNQNYGYTF.

This clonotype was seen a single time. The rearrangement joins TRBV19 to TRBJ1-3; no reliable D call. CDR1 LNHDA and CDR2 SQIVND come from the germline V gene (reference sequence). This CDR3 has 14 amino acids. V shed 7 bases and J shed 0 bases, with 10 bases lying between them. CDR3 loop: CASMPGRSGNTIYF. In DNA, the CDR3 is TGTGCCAGTATGCCGGGCCGCTCTGGAAACACCATATATTTT.

This chain connects TRBV6-1 to TRBJ2-7; D is possibly TRBD1 or TRBD2 (6 bases each). CDR3 size: 14 residues. Trimming cost V 11 bases and J 3 bases, with 20 bases left between them. The V gene's germline CDR1 is MNHNS and CDR2 SASEGT. The CDR3: CAVTRGGGGYEQYF. The CDR3, as DNA: TGTGCCGTAACCCGGGGTGGAGGGGGCTACGAGCAGTACTTC.

This clonotype was counted ten times or more. The chain joins TRBV7-8 to TRBJ1-5; no clear D. CDR1 is SGHVS, CDR2 FQNEAQ, per germline. The V end lost 5 bases, the J end lost 7 bases, and 9 bases lay between the germline ends. The CDR3 is 12 amino acids. This chain's CDR3 is CASSPQRQPQHF. CDR3 coding DNA: TGTGCCAGCAGCCCCCAGCGGCAGCCCCAGCATTTT.

The sample holds many counts of this clonotype. The chain carries TRBV30 and TRBJ2-5; D is perhaps TRBD1 (5 bases). The germline V gene encodes CDR1 GTSNPN and CDR2 SVGIG (reference sequence). The length of the CDR3 is 16 residues. Trimming took off 0 bases at V and 0 bases at J, with 14 bases between the two ends. Here the CDR3 DNA reads TGTGCCTGGAGTGTCCGCAGGACATGGTACCAAGAGACCCAGTACTTC. Its protein is CAWSVRRTWYQETQYF. Drawing the rest from reference TRBV30 and TRBJ2-5, the complete variable domain is SQTIHQWPATLVQPVGSPLSLECTVEGTSNPNLYWYRQAAGRGLQLLFYSVGIGQISSEVPQNLSASRPQDRQFILSSKKLLLSDSGFYLCAWSVRRTWYQETQYFGPGTRLLVL.

This clonotype was recorded many times. The chain uses TRBV27 and TRBJ2-7, with no clear D. CDR3 length: 13 amino acids. Germline lookup yields CDR1 MNHEY and CDR2 SMNVEV (reference sequence). The V gene lost 3 bases and the J gene lost 1 base, with 7 bases spanning the gap. CDR3 coding DNA: TGTGCCAGCAGTTTCTGGCGGTCCTACGAGCAGTACTTC. This encodes CASSFWRSYEQYF.

The chain links TRBV19 to TRBJ1-5, with a possible D match to TRBD1 (6 bases). This CDR3 contains 15 residues. Trimming removed 5 bases from V and 2 bases from J, with 13 bases in between. The germline gives CDR1 LNHDA, CDR2 SQIVND (reference sequence). The CDR3 nucleotides are TGTGCCAGTAGTCGCAACAGGGAAGGCAATCAGCCCCAGCATTTT. Its translation is CASSRNREGNQPQHF.

The J gene is TRBJ2-7, the V gene TRBV20-1; unclear D gene. The germline CDR1 and CDR2 sequences are DFQATT and SNEGSKA (reference sequence). The V end was cut by 3 bases, the J end by 0 bases, with 6 bases between. This CDR3 spans 12 amino acids. The DNA for the CDR3 is TGCAGTGCTAGTCCCGACTCCTACGAGCAGTACTTC. This gives the protein CSASPDSYEQYF.

This clonotype was seen many times. The gene calls are TRBV6-2 or TRBV6-3 and TRBJ1-2, with no clear D. CDR1 is MNHEY and CDR2 is SVGEGT in the germline V gene. The CDR3 spans 14 residues. The V gene lost 2 bases and the J gene lost 2 bases, with 9 bases spanning the gap. Here the CDR3 reads CASSYVQTNYGYTF. The CDR3 coding sequence is TGTGCCAGCAGTTACGTACAGACCAACTATGGCTACACCTTC.

There are many counts of this clonotype. The chain combines TRBV28 with TRBJ2-7, with 8 bases that match TRBD2. The CDR3 is made up of 16 amino acids. Germline lookup yields CDR1 MDHEN and CDR2 SYDVKM. J gave up 4 bases and V 3 bases, and 11 bases lay outside the gene matches. The CDR3 DNA follows: TGTGCCAGCAGTTTTAGCGGGGTGGTGGCCAGGTACGAGCAGTACTTC. Translation: CASSFSGVVARYEQYF.

This clonotype was recorded at least ten times. The gene calls are TRBV6-1 and TRBJ1-5; tentatively, D is TRBD1 (5 bases). This CDR3 has 14 amino acids. V shed 2 bases and J shed 5 bases, with 10 bases lying between them. Germline lookup yields CDR1 MNHNS and CDR2 SASEGT. CDR3 DNA: TGTGCCAGCAGTGAAAGTGGGGCATATCAGCCCCAGCATTTT. This sequence encodes CASSESGAYQPQHF.

The DNA for the CDR3 is TGTGCCAGCGTACCAGGGATGCGTAATTCACCCCTCCACTTT. Its translation is CASVPGMRNSPLHF. V usage is TRBV6-1 and J usage is TRBJ1-6, with D perhaps matching TRBD1 (5 bases). V gave up 8 bases and J gave up 6 bases, with 14 bases separating them. There are 14 residues in the CDR3. CDR1 is MNHNS and CDR2 is SASEGT in the germline V gene.

There are many counts of this clonotype. The chain couples TRBV20-1 to TRBJ2-2; D tentatively reads TRBD1 or TRBD2 (5 bases each). Trimming left V 5 bases short and J 5 bases short, with 21 bases between. Germline V gene data show CDR1 as DFQATT and CDR2 as SNEGSKA (reference sequence). There are 16 residues in the CDR3. This chain's CDR3 is CSALFGTNPETGELFF. The CDR3 region has the DNA TGCAGTGCTTTATTCGGGACCAATCCTGAAACCGGGGAGCTGTTTTTT.

The sample holds many counts of this clonotype. CDR3 nucleotides: TGTGCCAGCAGCGTAGGGCTAGCGGGCTTGGACGAGCAGTACTTC. Translating gives CASSVGLAGLDEQYF. The rearrangement links TRBV9 to TRBJ2-7, with 8 bases that match TRBD2. Unmatched junction bases numbered 7, after V lost 0 bases and J lost 5 bases. Germline V gene sequence: CDR1 SGDLS, CDR2 YYNGEE. The CDR3 consists of 15 residues.

The chain carries TRBV20-1 and TRBJ2-7, with 7 bases that match TRBD2. The germline V gene encodes CDR1 DFQATT and CDR2 SNEGSKA (reference sequence). The CDR3 spans 13 residues. Trimming cost V 1 base and J 7 bases; bases outside gene matches: 7. The CDR3 DNA is TGCAGTGCTAGAGTTGGGCGGGAGTGGGAGCAGTACTTC. Translation: CSARVGREWEQYF.

CDR3 sequence (DNA): TGTGCCAGCAGCCTCGATTCCGGGACGACGGGAAACACCATATATTTT. This codes for CASSLDSGTTGNTIYF. The chain recombines TRBV6-2 or TRBV6-3 with TRBJ1-3; tentatively, D is TRBD1 (5 bases). The germline V gene encodes CDR1 MNHEY and CDR2 SVGEGT. V gave up 6 bases and J gave up 4 bases, with 19 bases separating them. This CDR3 is built from 16 residues.

V and J are TRBV27 and TRBJ2-7; D is possibly TRBD1 or TRBD2 (5 bases each). The CDR3 length is 15 residues. CDR1 and CDR2 from the germline V gene are MNHEY and SMNVEV (reference sequence). Trimming left V 4 bases short and J 3 bases short, with 16 bases between. The CDR3 region is CASSSQGPTFYEQYF. CDR3 in DNA: TGTGCCAGCAGTTCCCAGGGACCTACCTTCTACGAGCAGTACTTC.

The sample holds many counts of this clonotype. The V and J genes are TRBV27 and TRBJ1-1, with D unclear. The CDR3 covers 13 residues. CDR1 MNHEY and CDR2 SMNVEV come from the germline V gene (reference sequence). V was cut by 1 base and J by 6 bases, with 9 bases left in between. CDR3 residues: CASSLWKGSEAFF. CDR3 sequence (DNA): TGTGCCAGCAGTTTATGGAAGGGCTCTGAAGCTTTCTTT.

This clonotype was recorded at least ten times. The chain has TRBV7-8 and TRBJ2-5; 7 bases agree with TRBD2. V was pared by 5 bases and J by 2 bases, with 8 bases of the junction left unmatched. Germline V gives CDR1 SGHVS, CDR2 FQNEAQ. The CDR3 contains 15 residues. In DNA form, the CDR3 reads TGTGCCAGCAGCACCACCCCGGGACTACAAGAGACCCAGTACTTC. Its translation is CASSTTPGLQETQYF.

The chain has TRBV6-2 or TRBV6-3 and TRBJ1-1; D unclear. V was shortened by 2 bases and J by 8 bases, with 9 bases between the two germline ends. The germline CDR1 and CDR2 sequences are MNHEY and SVGEGT. The CDR3 has 12 residues. CDR3 residues: CASSYPALEAFF. CDR3 bases: TGTGCCAGCAGTTACCCTGCATTAGAAGCTTTCTTT.

This clonotype was counted many times. The V gene is TRBV28, the J gene TRBJ1-2; D not resolved. The CDR3 consists of 13 residues. V lost 7 bases and J lost 4, with 13 bases in between. Per germline, CDR1 MDHEN and CDR2 SYDVKM. The CDR3, as DNA: TGTGCCAGCACCCCTTCCCCCTTCTATGGCTACACCTTC. Its translation: CASTPSPFYGYTF.

This clonotype appeared many times. The rearrangement joins TRBV15 to TRBJ2-2; 9 bases are shared with TRBD2. Trimming took 5 bases from V and 4 from J; bases not matched to a gene: 8. This CDR3 contains 16 residues. Germline V gene sequence: CDR1 LNHNV, CDR2 YYDKDF (reference sequence). The CDR3 loop reads CATSPRLAEITGELFF. For the CDR3, the DNA is TGTGCCACCAGCCCAAGACTAGCGGAGATCACCGGGGAGCTGTTTTTT.

This clonotype appeared many times. The rearrangement uses TRBV12-3 or TRBV12-4 and TRBJ2-5, with 16 bases fitting TRBD2. This CDR3 is built from 21 residues. V lost 3 bases, J lost 5 bases, and 18 bases stayed unmatched. The DNA of the CDR3 is TGTGCCAGCAGTTTCGGGACTAGCGGGAGGGCCGAGGTTCGTCGGGGGGAGACCCAGTACTTC. Encoded protein: CASSFGTSGRAEVRRGETQYF.

In its sample, this clonotype was seen many times. The V gene is TRBV12-3 or TRBV12-4, the J gene TRBJ2-7; 8 bases fit TRBD2. The CDR3 runs to 15 residues. The junction had 13 bases not matched to a gene; V was cut back by 7 bases and J by 5 bases. As DNA, the CDR3 is TGTGCCAGCACCCGGGCCGGTGGCGGGAGGAACGAGCAGTACTTC. Its protein is CASTRAGGGRNEQYF.

The J gene is TRBJ1-2, the V gene TRBV2; 8 bases line up with TRBD1. With V trimmed by 5 bases and J by 2 bases, 10 bases remained unmatched. Germline V gene lookup returns CDR1 SNHLY and CDR2 FYNNEI. The CDR3 covers 16 residues. CDR3 in DNA: TGTGCCAGCAGTTACGGGAGACAGGGGCTAAACTATGGCTACACCTTC. This encodes CASSYGRQGLNYGYTF.

The sample holds many counts of this clonotype. The chain has TRBV25-1 and TRBJ1-1; TRBD1 is a possible D gene (5 bases). Germline lookup yields CDR1 MGHDK and CDR2 SYGVNS. This CDR3 contains 14 residues. V was shortened by 1 base and J by 8 bases, with 14 bases between the two germline ends. This chain's CDR3 is CASSESGTKREAFF. CDR3 DNA: TGTGCCAGCAGTGAATCTGGGACGAAGAGAGAAGCTTTCTTT.

This clonotype has ten or more counts. The chain links TRBV20-1 to TRBJ1-1; 9 bases map to TRBD1. CDR1 and CDR2 (germline): DFQATT, SNEGSKA (reference sequence). The CDR3 runs 15 residues. The J segment lost 2 bases and the V segment lost 2 bases, leaving 6 bases of the junction unmatched. This CDR3 reads CSARNPGQGNTEAFF. CDR3 in DNA: TGCAGTGCTAGAAATCCGGGACAGGGTAACACTGAAGCTTTCTTT.

This clonotype was counted at least ten times. The chain's CDR3 is CASSPRGFEQYF. For the CDR3, the DNA is TGTGCCAGCAGTCCGCGGGGGTTTGAGCAGTACTTC. This rearrangement joins TRBV6-2 or TRBV6-3 to TRBJ2-7; 7 bases map to TRBD2. The length of the CDR3 is 12 residues. J gave up 7 bases and V 5 bases, and 5 bases lay outside the gene matches. The germline V gene has CDR1 MNHEY and CDR2 SVGEGT.

The sample holds many counts of this clonotype. The chain carries TRBV28 and TRBJ2-7; D is uncertain. The CDR3 spans 11 residues. V gave up 0 bases and J gave up 4 bases, with 1 base separating them. Germline assignment: CDR1 MDHEN and CDR2 SYDVKM. CDR3 protein: CASSLWYEQYF. The CDR3 DNA sequence: TGTGCCAGCAGTTTATGGTACGAGCAGTACTTC.

This clonotype appeared many times. This sequence joins TRBV12-3 or TRBV12-4 and TRBJ2-7, with TRBD1 identical over 8 bases. The V and J ends lost 3 bases and 3 bases, in that order; junction bases with no gene match: 7. The CDR3 is 15 residues long. CDR3: CASSFPGQGHYEQYF. The CDR3 region has the DNA TGTGCCAGCAGTTTTCCCGGACAGGGTCACTACGAGCAGTACTTC.

This clonotype was found many times. The rearrangement uses TRBV27 and TRBJ1-5; unclear D gene. The CDR3 covers 16 residues. Germline V CDR1 and CDR2: MNHEY, SMNVEV (reference sequence). V was clipped by 8 bases and J by 1 base, with 18 bases between them. DNA of the CDR3: TGTGCCAGCTGCCCGTATTTTGAGAAAAGCAATCAGCCCCAGCATTTT. Translation: CASCPYFEKSNQPQHF.